A single sample gave rise to the 27 T cell receptor beta chains below, sequenced in a study of blood T cell repertoires in COVID-19. The protocol was immunoSEQ multiplex PCR, while the TCRdb copy is restricted to in-frame clones and leaves out a portion. The data contain some 270,000 clones, 90% of them singletons. Sequencing was carried out using peripheral blood. Receptors were obtained from a woman aged 60-75 years with COVID-19, enrolled during active disease.

The rearrangement joins TRBV18 to TRBJ1-6; tentatively, D is TRBD1 (6 bases). Germline CDR1 and CDR2: KGHSH and LQKENI. This CDR3 has 15 residues. Trimming cost V 3 bases and J 3 bases, with 9 bases left between them. CDR3 amino acids: CASSPRTVYNSPLHF. The CDR3 DNA reads as TGTGCCAGCTCACCCAGGACAGTCTATAATTCACCCCTCCACTTT.

V is TRBV4-1 and J is TRBJ2-1; D unresolved. The V end lost 2 bases, the J end lost 4 bases, and 15 bases lay between the germline ends. This CDR3 is 16 amino acids long. The germline gives CDR1 MGHRA, CDR2 YSYEKL. CDR3 protein: CASSQTSGVAYNEQFF. CDR3 coding DNA: TGCGCCAGCAGCCAAACGTCGGGTGTTGCGTACAATGAGCAGTTCTTC.

This sequence joins TRBV25-1 and TRBJ2-1; D unresolved. Germline assignment: CDR1 MGHDK and CDR2 SYGVNS. The CDR3 length is 12 residues. Trimming removed 5 bases from V and 8 bases from J, with 10 bases in between. The CDR3 sequence: CASSPGTHEQFF. DNA for the CDR3: TGTGCCAGCAGTCCAGGTACCCATGAGCAGTTCTTC.

The rearrangement uses TRBV4-3 and TRBJ1-2; TRBD1 agrees at 9 bases. The ends lost 1 base at V and 4 bases at J; junction bases unmatched: 4. Germline CDR1 reads LGHNA; CDR2 reads YSLEER. The CDR3 is made up of 15 amino acids. The DNA for the CDR3 is TGCGCCAGCAGCCAAGTCTCACAGGGGGCCTATGGCTACACCTTC. Amino acids: CASSQVSQGAYGYTF.

The genes are TRBV7-2 and TRBJ2-7, with TRBD2 identical over 9 bases. V gave up 11 bases and J gave up 2 bases; unmatched junction bases: 16. The CDR3 sequence is 16 residues long. Germline V gene data show CDR1 as SGHTA and CDR2 as FQGNSA. CDR3 protein: CARTAGGKEGTYEQYF. CDR3 nucleotides: TGTGCCCGAACGGCGGGGGGGAAGGAGGGCACCTACGAGCAGTACTTC.

This rearrangement joins TRBV19 to TRBJ1-4; perhaps TRBD1 as D (5 bases). The CDR3 has 14 amino acids. Germline V gene data show CDR1 as LNHDA and CDR2 as SQIVND (reference sequence). Trimming took off 6 bases at V and 5 bases at J, with 13 bases between the two ends. The CDR3 is CASSLGGVNEKLFF. The DNA for the CDR3 is TGTGCCAGTAGCCTTGGGGGGGTCAATGAAAAACTGTTTTTT.

The sample holds a few counts of this clone. This chain connects TRBV27 to TRBJ2-7; D not certain. CDR3 size: 12 residues. Looked up from germline, CDR1 is MNHEY and CDR2 is SMNVEV (reference sequence). With 3 bases removed from V and 5 bases from J, the gap between germline ends came to 8 bases. CDR3 loop: CASSLRGDEQYF. In DNA, the CDR3 is TGTGCCAGCAGTTTGCGTGGAGACGAGCAGTACTTC.

The rearrangement links TRBV15 to TRBJ2-5; 12 nucleotides match TRBD2. The CDR3 loop spans 18 amino acids. CDR1 LNHNV and CDR2 YYDKDF come from the germline V gene (reference sequence). V lost 0 bases and J lost 7; bases outside the gene matches: 12. The CDR3 DNA is TGTGCCACCAGCAGAGATAAAGGGCGACTAGCGGGGGAAGTGACCCAGTACTTC. It codes for CATSRDKGRLAGEVTQYF.

This clone came up once. J is TRBJ2-7 and V is TRBV13; 11 bases line up with TRBD2. V gave up 4 bases and J gave up 3 bases; unmatched junction bases: 5. CDR1 is PRHDT, CDR2 FYEKMQ, per germline (reference sequence). The CDR3 loop spans 15 amino acids. The CDR3 here is CASSYLAGGNYEQYF. The CDR3 bases are TGTGCCAGCAGCTACCTAGCGGGGGGTAACTACGAGCAGTACTTC.

The chain joins TRBV11-3 to TRBJ2-3; 7 bases map to TRBD2. The CDR3 totals 15 residues. Germline loops: CDR1 SGHNT, CDR2 YENEEA. J gave up 0 bases and V 7 bases, and 7 bases lay outside the gene matches. CDR3 sequence (DNA): TGTGCCAGCAAGGACGGGGGGAGAAGCACAGATACGCAGTATTTT. Translation gives CASKDGGRSTDTQYF.

The chain joins TRBV19 to TRBJ1-5; maybe TRBD1 (6 bases). The length of the CDR3 is 15 residues. Trimming took 7 bases from V and 3 from J, leaving 16 bases between them. Germline assignment: CDR1 LNHDA and CDR2 SQIVND (reference sequence). Here the CDR3 reads CASNRDPGANQPQHF. The CDR3 DNA follows: TGTGCCAGTAACCGGGACCCAGGGGCCAATCAGCCCCAGCATTTT.

This chain uses TRBV3-1 (or the pseudogene TRBV3-2) with TRBJ1-1, with D hard to call. The CDR3 spans 16 residues. Trimming took off 0 bases at V and 5 bases at J, with 16 bases between the two ends. Germline assignment: CDR1 LGHDT and CDR2 YNNKEL (reference sequence). CDR3 protein: CASSQDSYGSGTEAFF. The CDR3 DNA reads as TGTGCCAGCAGCCAAGACTCCTATGGGAGTGGAACTGAAGCTTTCTTT.

A remark on this clone: Other DNA sequences in the same sample also yield this CDR3. J is TRBJ1-2 and V is TRBV6-5; D is undetermined. This CDR3 is 13 amino acids long. V lost 7 bases to trimming and J lost 2 bases, with 11 bases between them. Germline V gene lookup returns CDR1 MNHEY and CDR2 SVGAGI. Here the CDR3 reads CASTRTPNYGYTF. The CDR3 DNA reads TGTGCCAGCACCCGCACACCCAACTATGGCTACACCTTC.

As for this clone: One junction end does not reproduce the germline sequence, and a read error may be involved. V usage is TRBV6-2 or TRBV6-3 and J usage is TRBJ1-2; tentative D call: TRBD1 (6 bases). This CDR3 spans 13 amino acids. The germline gives CDR1 MNHEY, CDR2 SVGEGT. In DNA form, the CDR3 reads TGTGCCAGCAATTACGGACAGAACTATGGCTACACCTTC. This gives the protein CASNYGQNYGYTF.

The J gene is TRBJ1-4, the V gene TRBV18; TRBD1 matches 11 bases. The CDR3 has 16 amino acids. Germline lookup yields CDR1 KGHSH and CDR2 LQKENI. J gave up 3 bases and V 6 bases, and 6 bases lay outside the gene matches. The DNA of the CDR3 is TGTGCCAGCTCCCTGGACAGGGGGCCGGCTAATGAAAAACTGTTTTTT. It translates to CASSLDRGPANEKLFF.

The rearrangement joins TRBV5-6 to TRBJ2-3, with unresolved D. CDR1 is SGHDT and CDR2 is YYEEEE in the germline V gene. V lost 7 bases, J lost 4 bases, and 16 bases lay in between. This CDR3 comprises 14 residues. CDR3 sequence (DNA): TGTGCCAGCTTTCCACAAACCCTTGCAGATACGCAGTATTTT. It is translated as CASFPQTLADTQYF.

V and J are TRBV13 and TRBJ2-7; TRBD1 is a possible D gene (5 bases). CDR3 length: 13 residues. Looked up from germline, CDR1 is PRHDT and CDR2 is FYEKMQ (reference sequence). V dropped 5 bases and J dropped 5 bases, with 13 bases sitting between them. Written as DNA, the CDR3 is TGTGCCAGCAGCGTTAGGGGTGTCCACGAGCAGTACTTC. This codes for CASSVRGVHEQYF. Using reference TRBV13 and TRBJ2-7 for the parts outside the CDR3, the full variable domain is AAGVIQSPRHLIKEKRETATLKCYPIPRHDTVYWYQQGPGQDPQFLISFYEKMQSDKGSIPDRFSAQQFSDYHSELNMSSLELGDSALYFCASSVRGVHEQYFGPGTRLTVT.

This clone appeared once. The chain couples TRBV19 to TRBJ1-5, with D possibly matching TRBD1 (5 bases). With 3 bases removed from V and 4 bases from J, the gap between germline ends came to 13 bases. The germline CDR1 and CDR2 sequences are LNHDA and SQIVND (reference sequence). This CDR3 comprises 15 residues. The CDR3 is CASSIGADRNQPQHF. The CDR3 DNA follows: TGTGCCAGTAGTATTGGGGCTGACAGAAATCAGCCCCAGCATTTT. Full variable domain (remainder filled in from reference TRBV19 and TRBJ1-5): DGGITQSPKYLFRKEGQNVTLSCEQNLNHDAMYWYRQDPGQGLRLIYYSQIVNDFQKGDIAEGYSVSREKKESFPLTVTSAQKNPTAFYLCASSIGADRNQPQHFGDGTRLSIL.

The rearrangement links TRBV3-1 (or the pseudogene TRBV3-2) to TRBJ1-1; TRBD1 matches at 7 bases. The CDR3 runs to 14 residues. With V trimmed by 5 bases and J by 4 bases, 7 bases remained unmatched. Germline-derived CDR1 and CDR2 are LGHDT and YNNKEL (reference sequence). Here the CDR3 DNA reads TGTGCCAGCAGCAAACGACAGGGCGTCACTGAAGCTTTCTTT. It specifies CASSKRQGVTEAFF.

The V call is TRBV5-1, the J call TRBJ1-1; no clear D gene. V was cut by 0 bases and J by 2 bases, with 8 bases left in between. This CDR3 contains 14 residues. In germline, CDR1 is SGHRS, CDR2 YFSETQ. CDR3 nucleotides: TGCGCCAGCAGCTTGGCTATGCGAAACACTGAAGCTTTCTTT. Its protein product is CASSLAMRNTEAFF.

The gene calls are TRBV14 and TRBJ1-6; D is uncertain. This CDR3 has 14 amino acids. Deletions cut 2 bases from V and 7 bases from J, with 9 bases between. Germline assignment: CDR1 SGHDN and CDR2 FVKESK. DNA for the CDR3: TGTGCCAGCAGCCAACGCGGTGGGAATTCACCCCTCCACTTT. Amino acid sequence: CASSQRGGNSPLHF.

The chain uses TRBV7-8 and TRBJ2-3; 8 bases line up with TRBD1. From germline, CDR1 is SGHVS and CDR2 FQNEAQ. This CDR3 has 18 residues. Losses at the gene ends were 2 bases for V and 4 bases for J; bases not matched to a gene: 14. The CDR3 loop reads CASSLRIRRDRLADTQYF. In nucleotides, the CDR3 is TGTGCCAGCAGCTTACGCATCCGCCGGGACAGGCTGGCAGATACGCAGTATTTT.

The chain combines TRBV3-1 (or the pseudogene TRBV3-2) with TRBJ2-2, with TRBD1 as a possible D gene (5 bases). This CDR3 region has 12 residues. V lost 1 base and J lost 13, with 10 bases in between. Germline CDR1 reads LGHDT; CDR2 reads YNNKEL (reference sequence). The CDR3 coding sequence is TGTGCCAGCAGCCAAGGCGGCAGGGCGCTGTTTTTT. This encodes CASSQGGRALFF.

The genes are TRBV5-1 and TRBJ1-2, with 7 bases identical to TRBD1. The V segment lost 4 bases and the J segment 2 bases; nucleotides outside the gene matches: 8. The CDR3 is 15 amino acids. Germline CDR1 SGHRS, CDR2 YFSETQ. The chain's CDR3 is CASSPAGTANYGYTF. The CDR3 nucleotides are TGCGCCAGCAGCCCGGCCGGGACAGCAAACTATGGCTACACCTTC.

This chain links TRBV6-5 with TRBJ1-2, with 10 bases aligning to TRBD1. The CDR3 totals 15 residues. The V and J ends lost 8 bases and 2 bases, in that order; junction bases with no gene match: 8. Per germline, CDR1 MNHEY and CDR2 SVGAGI. The CDR3 bases are TGTGCCAGCGTCGACAGGGGGCACGTCAACTATGGCTACACCTTC. Translation gives CASVDRGHVNYGYTF.

The V and J genes are TRBV2 and TRBJ2-3; 9 bases are shared with TRBD1. After removal of 10 bases from V and 4 bases from J, the junction contained 6 bases not matched to a gene. The germline V gene encodes CDR1 SNHLY and CDR2 FYNNEI. This CDR3 region has 13 residues. The CDR3 DNA sequence: TGTGCCACCGGACAGGGGATGCCAGATACGCAGTATTTT. Its translation: CATGQGMPDTQYF.

This sequence joins TRBV11-1 and TRBJ1-2; D not certain. CDR3 length: 13 residues. Between the trimmed V and J ends, which lost 0 bases and 3 bases, there was a span of 5 bases. CDR1 and CDR2 from the germline V gene are SGHAT and FQDESV (reference sequence). The DNA for the CDR3 is TGTGCCAGCAGCTTAGCTCCCGACTATGGCTACACCTTC. As protein: CASSLAPDYGYTF. Drawing the rest from reference TRBV11-1 and TRBJ1-2, the complete variable domain is EAEVAQSPRYKITEKSQAVAFWCDPISGHATLYWYRQILGQGPELLVQFQDESVVDDSQLPKDRFSAERLKGVDSTLKIQPAELGDSAMYLCASSLAPDYGYTFGSGTRLTVV.